The entry that follows covers one T cell receptor (beta chain) sequence. Its cognate antigen is unknown. This specimen belongs to a study of long-term antiretroviral therapy in people with HIV. General observations from the study: The ART regimens used between the mid-2000s and the late 2010s may be less effective than current ones.

At the survey level, the v3.0 immunoSEQ assay was run. Method: immunoSEQ multiplex PCR; TCRdb's copy keeps in-frame clones and lacks some. This sample carries about 25,000 clones, 80% to 90% of them seen once, and the ten largest clones take around 15%. Trimming removed 5 bases at V and 5 bases at J, with 18 bases between. The CDR3 runs 14 residues. From germline, CDR1 is GTSNPN and CDR2 SVGIG (reference sequence). Two or more post-ART PBMC samples, plus at least one pre-ART sample, were available for each donor. The samples, holding about 0.95-10 million cryopreserved PBMC, were thawed before DNA extraction was carried out.

The sequence was obtained from a man aged 50 or older with HIV. This chain links TRBV30 with TRBJ2-5, with D tentatively TRBD1 or TRBD2 (6 bases each). Sequenced here: unsorted PBMCs, sampled 1.2 years after starting antiretroviral therapy. Here the CDR3 reads CAWLPGGSGETQYF. In DNA form, the CDR3 reads TGTGCCTGGCTCCCCGGGGGCTCGGGGGAGACCCAGTACTTC.